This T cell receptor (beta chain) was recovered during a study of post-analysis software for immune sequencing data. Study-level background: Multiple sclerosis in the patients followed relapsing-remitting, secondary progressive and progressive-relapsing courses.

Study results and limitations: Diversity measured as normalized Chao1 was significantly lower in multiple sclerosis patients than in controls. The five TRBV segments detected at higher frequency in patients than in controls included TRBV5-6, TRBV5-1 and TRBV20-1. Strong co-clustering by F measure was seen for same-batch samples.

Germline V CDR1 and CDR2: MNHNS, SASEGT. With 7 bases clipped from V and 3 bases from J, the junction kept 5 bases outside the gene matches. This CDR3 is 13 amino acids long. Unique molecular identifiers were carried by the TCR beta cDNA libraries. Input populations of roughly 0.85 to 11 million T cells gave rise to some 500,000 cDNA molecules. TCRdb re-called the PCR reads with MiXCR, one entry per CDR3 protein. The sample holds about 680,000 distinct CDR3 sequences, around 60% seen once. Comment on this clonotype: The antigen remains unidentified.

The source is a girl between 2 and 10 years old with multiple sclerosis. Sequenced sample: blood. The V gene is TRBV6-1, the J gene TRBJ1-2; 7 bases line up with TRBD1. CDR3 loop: CASNRDSDYGYTF. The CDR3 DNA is TGTGCCAGCAACCGGGACAGTGACTATGGCTACACCTTC.